This T cell receptor beta chain was sequenced during a study of blood T cell repertoires in COVID-19. Across the study: Collection of acute and convalescent COVID-19 samples took place in the United States, Italy and Spain.

Original processing methods: Estimates of nucleated cell counts were drawn from the amplification of reference gene primers. Produced via immunoSEQ multiplex PCR; TCRdb's table is partial and in-frame only. V and J calls and clone size are those listed in that table; D and trimming were worked out from the DNA. The sample has around 170,000 clones, 80% to 90% seen once. Clinical history as reported by participants underpinned cohort assignment. From germline, CDR1 is SGDLS and CDR2 YYNGEE. CDR3 length: 15 amino acids. V shed 0 bases and J shed 5 bases, with 15 bases lying between them. The clonotype originates from a woman aged 18-29 years who had recovered from COVID-19. This sequence joins TRBV9 and TRBJ2-7; D is unresolved. The sequenced sample consisted of PBMCs or T cells enriched from blood (not recorded which). The chain's CDR3 is CASSVGDIPTHEQYF. The CDR3 DNA reads as TGTGCCAGCAGCGTAGGCGACATTCCTACCCACGAGCAGTACTTC.